The clone carrying this TCR beta chain has only a few counts. The CDR3 spans 14 residues. V lost 0 bases and J lost 2, with 8 bases in between. The germline V gene has CDR1 MGHRA and CDR2 YSYEKL. Combining a sample-barcoded 5' primer with a J-beta primer mix, a second PCR ran for about 7 to 11 cycles. TCRdb re-derived calls from the 5' RACE reads in MiXCR, one entry per CDR3 protein. Here the sample spans 800,000 or so distinct CDR3 sequences, around 62% being singletons. These data originate in a study of blood T cells in healthy people across ages. Sequencing was performed on blood. The sequence came from a man between 25 and 39 years old in good health. This chain uses TRBV4-1 with TRBJ2-7, with D hard to call. This CDR3 reads CASSQEDGTYEQYF. The DNA of the CDR3 is TGCGCCAGCAGCCAAGAAGACGGCACCTACGAGCAGTACTTC.